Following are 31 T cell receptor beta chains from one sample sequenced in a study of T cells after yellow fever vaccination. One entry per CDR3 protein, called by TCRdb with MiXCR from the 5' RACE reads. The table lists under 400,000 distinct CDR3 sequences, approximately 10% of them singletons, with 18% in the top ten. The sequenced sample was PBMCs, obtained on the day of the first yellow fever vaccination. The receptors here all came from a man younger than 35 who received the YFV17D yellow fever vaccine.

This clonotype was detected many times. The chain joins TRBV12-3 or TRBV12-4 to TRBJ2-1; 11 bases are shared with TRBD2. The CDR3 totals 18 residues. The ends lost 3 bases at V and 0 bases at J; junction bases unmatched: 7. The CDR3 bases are TGTGCCAGCAGTTTTAGGCTAGCGGGGGGTCACTCCTACAATGAGCAGTTCTTC. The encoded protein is CASSFRLAGGHSYNEQFF.

The CDR3 reads CASRPTSGHSYEQYF. The CDR3 DNA reads TGTGCCAGCAGGCCCACTAGCGGGCACTCCTACGAGCAGTACTTC. V and J are TRBV6-2 or TRBV6-3 and TRBJ2-7; TRBD2 agrees at 9 bases. Losses at the gene ends were 6 bases for V and 0 bases for J; bases not matched to a gene: 6. The length of the CDR3 is 15 residues. Germline V lookup: CDR1 MNHEY, CDR2 SVGEGT.

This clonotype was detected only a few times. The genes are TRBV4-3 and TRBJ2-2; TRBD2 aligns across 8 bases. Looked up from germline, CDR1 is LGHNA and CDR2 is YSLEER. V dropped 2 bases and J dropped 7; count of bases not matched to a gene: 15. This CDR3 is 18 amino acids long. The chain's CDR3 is CASSQRAVQRGIDGELFF. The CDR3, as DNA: TGCGCCAGCAGCCAAAGGGCCGTCCAGCGGGGGATTGACGGGGAGCTGTTTTTT.

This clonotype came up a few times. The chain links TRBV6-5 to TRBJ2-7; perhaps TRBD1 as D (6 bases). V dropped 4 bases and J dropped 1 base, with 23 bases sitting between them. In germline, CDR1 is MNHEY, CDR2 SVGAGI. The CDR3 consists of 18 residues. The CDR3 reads CASSSEIKNRDLSYEQYV. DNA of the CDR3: TGTGCCAGCAGTTCCGAGATCAAAAACAGGGATCTTTCCTACGAGCAGTACGTC.

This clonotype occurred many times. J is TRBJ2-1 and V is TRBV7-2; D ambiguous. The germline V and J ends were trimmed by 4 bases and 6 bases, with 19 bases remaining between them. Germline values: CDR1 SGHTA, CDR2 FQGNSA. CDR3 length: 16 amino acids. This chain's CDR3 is CASSSPPRQTPNEQFF. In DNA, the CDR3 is TGTGCCAGCAGCTCTCCCCCGCGCCAGACACCCAATGAGCAGTTCTTC.

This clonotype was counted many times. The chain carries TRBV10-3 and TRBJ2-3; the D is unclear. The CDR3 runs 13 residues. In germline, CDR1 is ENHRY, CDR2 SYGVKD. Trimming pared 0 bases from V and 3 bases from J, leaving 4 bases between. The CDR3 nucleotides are TGTGCCATCAGTGAGTCTGGGACAGATACGCAGTATTTT. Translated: CAISESGTDTQYF.

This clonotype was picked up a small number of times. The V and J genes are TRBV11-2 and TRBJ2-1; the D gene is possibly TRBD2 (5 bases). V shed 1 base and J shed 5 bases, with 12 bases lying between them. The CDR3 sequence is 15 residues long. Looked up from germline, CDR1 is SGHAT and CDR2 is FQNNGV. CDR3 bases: TGTGCCAGCAGCTTAGTTCCGGGGAGAGACAATGAGCAGTTCTTC. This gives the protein CASSLVPGRDNEQFF.

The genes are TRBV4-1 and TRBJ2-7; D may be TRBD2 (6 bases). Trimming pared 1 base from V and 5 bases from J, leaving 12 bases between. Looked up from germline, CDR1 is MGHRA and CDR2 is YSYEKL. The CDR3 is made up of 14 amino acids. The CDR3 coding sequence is TGCGCCAGCAGCCAAGGTCTCGGCGGGAACGAGCAGTACGTC. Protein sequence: CASSQGLGGNEQYV.

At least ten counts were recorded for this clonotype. Written as DNA, the CDR3 is TGTGCCAGCAGCCAAGATTCACATATGGGAAACGAGCAGTACTTC. Its translation: CASSQDSHMGNEQYF. The rearrangement joins TRBV4-2 to TRBJ2-7; D not certain. V lost 0 bases to trimming and J lost 5 bases, with 14 bases between them. Germline assignment: CDR1 LGHNA and CDR2 YNFKEQ. The CDR3 is made up of 15 amino acids.

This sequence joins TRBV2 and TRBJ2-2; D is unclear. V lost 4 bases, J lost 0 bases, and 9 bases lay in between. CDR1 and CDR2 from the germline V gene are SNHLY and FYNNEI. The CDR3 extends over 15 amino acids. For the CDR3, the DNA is TGTGCCAGCAGTGCGGTAGCAGCGAACACCGGGGAGCTGTTTTTT. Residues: CASSAVAANTGELFF.

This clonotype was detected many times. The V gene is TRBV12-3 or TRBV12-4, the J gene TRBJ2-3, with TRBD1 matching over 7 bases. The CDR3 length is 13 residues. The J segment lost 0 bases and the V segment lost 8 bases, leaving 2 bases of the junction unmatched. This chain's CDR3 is CASGQASTDTQYF. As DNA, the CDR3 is TGTGCCAGCGGACAGGCTAGCACAGATACGCAGTATTTT.

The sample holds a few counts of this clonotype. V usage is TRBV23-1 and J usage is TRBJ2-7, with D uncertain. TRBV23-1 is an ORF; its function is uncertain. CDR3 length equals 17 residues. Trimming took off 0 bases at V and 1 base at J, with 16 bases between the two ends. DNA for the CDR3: TGCGCCAGCAGTCAATCTTCCGGACCCGTGGTTTCCTACGAGCAGTACGTC. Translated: CASSQSSGPVVSYEQYV.

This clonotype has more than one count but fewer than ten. The CDR3 nucleotides are TGTGCCAGCAGTCCCATAGCGGGGGGGAGAGGGGAGGAGCTGTTTTTT. Protein sequence: CASSPIAGGRGEELFF. V gene TRBV6-1 combines with J gene TRBJ2-2; 11 nucleotides align to TRBD2. There are 16 residues in the CDR3. The trim removed 5 bases at V and 10 bases at J, leaving 12 bases unmatched. Germline CDR1 MNHNS, CDR2 SASEGT.

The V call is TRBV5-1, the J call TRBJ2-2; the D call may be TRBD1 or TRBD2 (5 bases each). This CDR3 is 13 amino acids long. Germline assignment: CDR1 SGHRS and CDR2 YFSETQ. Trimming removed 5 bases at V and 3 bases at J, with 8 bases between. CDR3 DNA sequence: TGCGCCAGCAGAAGGGGAGACACCGGGGAGCTGTTTTTT. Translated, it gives CASRRGDTGELFF.

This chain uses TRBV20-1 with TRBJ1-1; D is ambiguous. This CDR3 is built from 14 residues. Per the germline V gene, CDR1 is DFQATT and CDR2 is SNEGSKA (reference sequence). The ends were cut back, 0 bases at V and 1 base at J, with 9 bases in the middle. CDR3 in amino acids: CSARDVWGNTEAFF. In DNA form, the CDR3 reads TGCAGTGCTAGAGATGTCTGGGGGAACACTGAAGCTTTCTTT.

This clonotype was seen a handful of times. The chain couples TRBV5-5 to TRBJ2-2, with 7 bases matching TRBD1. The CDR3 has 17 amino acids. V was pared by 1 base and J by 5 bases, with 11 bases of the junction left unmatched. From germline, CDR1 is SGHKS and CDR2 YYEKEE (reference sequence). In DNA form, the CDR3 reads TGTGCCAGCAGCTTGTTGTTCTACAGGGGAGATACCGGGGAGCTGTTTTTT. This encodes CASSLLFYRGDTGELFF.

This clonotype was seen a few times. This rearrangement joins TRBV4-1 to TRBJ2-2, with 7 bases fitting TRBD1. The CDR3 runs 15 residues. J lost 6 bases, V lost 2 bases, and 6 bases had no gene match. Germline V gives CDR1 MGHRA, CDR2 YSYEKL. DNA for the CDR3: TGCGCCAGCAGCCAACGAAGGGACAGACCCGGGGAGCTGTTTTTT. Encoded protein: CASSQRRDRPGELFF.

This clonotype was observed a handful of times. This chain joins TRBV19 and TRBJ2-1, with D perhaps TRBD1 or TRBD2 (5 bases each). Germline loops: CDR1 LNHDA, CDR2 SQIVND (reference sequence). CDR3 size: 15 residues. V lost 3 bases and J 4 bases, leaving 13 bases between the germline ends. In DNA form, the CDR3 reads TGTGCCAGTAGTATCTCCGGGGCCCAATACAATGAGCAGTTCTTC. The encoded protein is CASSISGAQYNEQFF. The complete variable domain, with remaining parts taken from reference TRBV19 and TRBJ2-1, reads DGGITQSPKYLFRKEGQNVTLSCEQNLNHDAMYWYRQDPGQGLRLIYYSQIVNDFQKGDIAEGYSVSREKKESFPLTVTSAQKNPTAFYLCASSISGAQYNEQFFGPGTRLTVL.

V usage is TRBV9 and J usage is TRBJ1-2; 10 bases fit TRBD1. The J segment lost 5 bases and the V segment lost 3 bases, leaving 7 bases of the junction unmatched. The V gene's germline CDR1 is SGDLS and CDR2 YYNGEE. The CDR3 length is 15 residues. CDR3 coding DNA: TGTGCCAGCAGCGCCAGGACAGGGGGATCGTATGGCTACACCTTC. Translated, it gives CASSARTGGSYGYTF. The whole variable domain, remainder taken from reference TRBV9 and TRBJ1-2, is DSGVTQTPKHLITATGQRVTLRCSPRSGDLSVYWYQQSLDQGLQFLIQYYNGEERAKGNILERFSAQQFPDLHSELNLSSLELGDSALYFCASSARTGGSYGYTFGSGTRLTVV.

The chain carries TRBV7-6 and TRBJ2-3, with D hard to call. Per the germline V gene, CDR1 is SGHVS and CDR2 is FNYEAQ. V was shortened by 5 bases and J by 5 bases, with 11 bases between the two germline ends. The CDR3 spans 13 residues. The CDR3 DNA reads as TGTGCCAGCAGCCCTCTGGGCTTAGATACGCAGTATTTT. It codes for CASSPLGLDTQYF.

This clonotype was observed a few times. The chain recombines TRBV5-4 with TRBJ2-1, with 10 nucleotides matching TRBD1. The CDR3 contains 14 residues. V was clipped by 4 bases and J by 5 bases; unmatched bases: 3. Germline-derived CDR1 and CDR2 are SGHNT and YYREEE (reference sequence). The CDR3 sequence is CASSRGTGDNEQFF. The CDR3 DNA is TGTGCCAGCAGCCGTGGGACAGGGGACAATGAGCAGTTCTTC.

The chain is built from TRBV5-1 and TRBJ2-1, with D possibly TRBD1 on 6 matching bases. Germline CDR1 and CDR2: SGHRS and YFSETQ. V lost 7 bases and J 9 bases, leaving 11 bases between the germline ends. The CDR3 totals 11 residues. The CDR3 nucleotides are TGCGCCAGCGCCGGACAGAGTGAGCAGTTCTTC. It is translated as CASAGQSEQFF.

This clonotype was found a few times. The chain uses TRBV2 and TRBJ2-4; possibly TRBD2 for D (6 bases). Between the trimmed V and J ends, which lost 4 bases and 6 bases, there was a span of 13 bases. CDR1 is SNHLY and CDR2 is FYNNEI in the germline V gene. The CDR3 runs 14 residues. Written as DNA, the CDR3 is TGTGCCAGCAGTGGTGGAGGGCTAGGAAACATTCAGTACTTC. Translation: CASSGGGLGNIQYF.

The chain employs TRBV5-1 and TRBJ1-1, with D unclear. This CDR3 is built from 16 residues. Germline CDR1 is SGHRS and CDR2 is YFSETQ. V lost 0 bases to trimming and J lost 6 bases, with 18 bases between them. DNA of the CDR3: TGCGCCAGCAGCTTGGGTTCGAGGGTAGGCGTCGCTGAAGCTTTCTTT. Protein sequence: CASSLGSRVGVAEAFF.

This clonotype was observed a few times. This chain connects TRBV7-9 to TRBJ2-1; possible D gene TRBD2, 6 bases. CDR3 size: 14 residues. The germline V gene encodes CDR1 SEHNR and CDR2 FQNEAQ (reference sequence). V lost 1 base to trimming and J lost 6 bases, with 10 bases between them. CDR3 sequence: CASSLGLEGNEQFF. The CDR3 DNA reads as TGTGCCAGCAGCTTAGGTCTGGAGGGCAATGAGCAGTTCTTC.

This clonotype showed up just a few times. The CDR3 region has the DNA TGCAGCGCGGTAGCGGGGGGTTTCTACGAGCAGTACTTC. Encoded protein: CSAVAGGFYEQYF. V usage is TRBV20-1 and J usage is TRBJ2-7; the match to TRBD2 covers 10 bases. CDR3 length equals 13 residues. Per the germline V gene, CDR1 is DFQATT and CDR2 is SNEGSKA (reference sequence).

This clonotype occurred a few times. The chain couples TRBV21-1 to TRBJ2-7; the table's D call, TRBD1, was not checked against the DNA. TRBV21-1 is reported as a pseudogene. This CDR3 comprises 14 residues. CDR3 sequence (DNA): TGTGCCAGCAGCCTCCACAGGGATTCCGACGAGCAGTACGTC. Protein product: CASSLHRDSDEQYV.

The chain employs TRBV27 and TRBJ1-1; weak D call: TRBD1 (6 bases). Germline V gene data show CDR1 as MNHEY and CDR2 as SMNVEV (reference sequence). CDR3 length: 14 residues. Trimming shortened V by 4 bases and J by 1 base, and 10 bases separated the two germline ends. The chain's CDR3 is CASSYQGSNTEAFF. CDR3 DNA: TGTGCCAGCAGTTATCAGGGGTCGAACACTGAAGCTTTCTTT.

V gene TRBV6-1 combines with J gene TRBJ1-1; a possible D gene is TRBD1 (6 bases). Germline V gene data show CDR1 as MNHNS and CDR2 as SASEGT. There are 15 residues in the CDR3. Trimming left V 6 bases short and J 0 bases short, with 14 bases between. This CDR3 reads CASRPQGSMNTEAFF. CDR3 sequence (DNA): TGTGCCAGCAGGCCACAGGGTTCTATGAACACTGAAGCTTTCTTT.

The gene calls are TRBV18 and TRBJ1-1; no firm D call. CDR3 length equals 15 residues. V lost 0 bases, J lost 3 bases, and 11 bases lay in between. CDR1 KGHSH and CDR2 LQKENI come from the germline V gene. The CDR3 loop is CASSPPTLGYTEAFF. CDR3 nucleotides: TGTGCCAGCTCACCACCGACATTAGGGTACACTGAAGCTTTCTTT.

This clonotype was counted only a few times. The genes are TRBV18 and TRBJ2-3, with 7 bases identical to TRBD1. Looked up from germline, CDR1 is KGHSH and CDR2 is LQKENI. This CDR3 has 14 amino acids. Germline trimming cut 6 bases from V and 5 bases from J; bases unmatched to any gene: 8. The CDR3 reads CASSPVGGRDTQYF. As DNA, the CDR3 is TGTGCCAGCTCCCCTGTAGGGGGCCGAGATACGCAGTATTTT.